Included here is one T cell receptor beta chain sequence, with context. The junction had 9 bases not matched to a gene; V was cut back by 1 base and J by 0 bases. Germline-derived CDR1 and CDR2 are SGHTA and FQGNSA. The CDR3 contains 17 residues. This entry is derived from a study of shared T cell receptors in the human thymus. Assay: immunoSEQ multiplex PCR; the TCRdb copy retains only in-frame clones and omits some. This sample yields hundreds of thousands of clones, of which around 87% are seen a single time; 0.0094% belongs to the top ten. These data were likewise used in another study, on human thymus T cells. From that paper: Immunologically healthy infants in Finland undergoing congenital heart defect surgery were the donors. Thymus tissue for the work was resected from patients undergoing corrective heart surgery.

V and J are TRBV7-2 and TRBJ2-7; 7 bases are a match to TRBD2. Input material: thymocytes. This TCR was sampled from a boy younger than two with a congenital heart defect. CDR3 in DNA: TGTGCCAGCAGCTTAGGACATAGGAGCGGGGACTCCTACGAGCAGTACTTC. Translated, it gives CASSLGHRSGDSYEQYF.